This entry features one TCR beta chain sequence. The data originate from a study of T cell responses to AZD1222 COVID-19 vaccine. Data came from immunoSEQ multiplex PCR; TCRdb stores just in-frame clones and leaves some out. The table lists fewer than 90,000 clones, about 88% of them singletons. V dropped 2 bases and J dropped 2 bases, with 7 bases sitting between them. Per the germline V gene, CDR1 is MNHEY and CDR2 is SMNVEV (reference sequence). The CDR3 has 13 residues. This material consisted of peripheral blood, taken on day 0 of AZD1222 vaccination. The sequence was collected from an adult in good health. The gene calls are TRBV27 and TRBJ2-7, with D uncertain. This chain's CDR3 is CASSLVVTYEQYV. The CDR3, as DNA: TGTGCCAGCAGTTTAGTGGTTACCTACGAGCAGTACGTC.